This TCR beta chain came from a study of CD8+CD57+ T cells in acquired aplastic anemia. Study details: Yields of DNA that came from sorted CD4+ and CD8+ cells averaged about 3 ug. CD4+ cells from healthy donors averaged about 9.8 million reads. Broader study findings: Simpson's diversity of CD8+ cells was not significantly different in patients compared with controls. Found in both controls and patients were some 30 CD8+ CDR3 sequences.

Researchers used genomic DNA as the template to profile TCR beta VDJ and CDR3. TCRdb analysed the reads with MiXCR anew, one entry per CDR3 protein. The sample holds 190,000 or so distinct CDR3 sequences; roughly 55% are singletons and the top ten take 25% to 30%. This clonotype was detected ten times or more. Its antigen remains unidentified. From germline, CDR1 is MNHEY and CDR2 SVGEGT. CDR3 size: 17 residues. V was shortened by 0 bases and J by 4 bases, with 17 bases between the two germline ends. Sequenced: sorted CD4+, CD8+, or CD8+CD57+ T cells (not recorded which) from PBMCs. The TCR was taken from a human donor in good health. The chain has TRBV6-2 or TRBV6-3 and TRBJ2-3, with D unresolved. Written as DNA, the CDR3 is TGTGCCAGCAGTTACTCGACGGCAGCCCGAGGATCAGATACGCAGTATTTT. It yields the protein CASSYSTAARGSDTQYF.